This T cell receptor (beta chain) was captured by sequencing in a study of blood T cell repertoires in COVID-19. Participant age was about 18 to 89 years, and participants resided in about two dozen US areas. As handled by the study authors: Estimation of nucleated cell counts relied on the amplification of reference gene primers. Measured with immunoSEQ multiplex PCR; TCRdb has only the in-frame clones, and not every one. That table gives V, J and clone size, and the DNA gave D and trimming. This repertoire shows approximately 300,000 clones, 75% to 90% found once; its top ten account for under 2%. The V end lost 6 bases, the J end lost 6 bases, and 14 bases lay between the germline ends. This CDR3 is 13 amino acids long. CDR1 ENHRY and CDR2 SYGVKD come from the germline V gene.

Sequencing used PBMCs or T cells enriched from blood (not recorded which). The V and J genes are TRBV10-3 and TRBJ1-2; maybe TRBD1 (6 bases). The clonotype was recovered from a woman younger than 45 who had been exposed to COVID-19. The CDR3 loop is CAIRHRDEDGYTF. DNA of the CDR3: TGTGCCATCAGGCACAGGGATGAGGATGGCTACACCTTC.